This record covers a single T cell receptor beta chain. The data were obtained in a study of blood T cell repertoires in COVID-19. Looking at the study overall: Samples of COVID-19 (acute and convalescent) were obtained from the United States, Italy and Spain. T cells, B-cell-depleted T cells, or PBMCs supplied cDNA or gDNA.

In the original workflow: Estimated nucleated cell counts came from reference gene primer amplification. Produced via immunoSEQ multiplex PCR; TCRdb's table is partial and in-frame only. The V and J calls and clone size were taken over from that table, and D and trimming were inferred from the DNA. The sample lists about 140,000 clones, 70% to 80% occurring once. Sample: peripheral blood. The TCR originated in a man over 45 with acute or convalescent COVID-19.

The CDR3 reads CASSIISRPGLKKEKLFF. CDR3 sequence (DNA): TGTGCCAGTAGTATAATTTCTCGTCCGGGACTCAAGAAGGAAAAACTGTTTTTT. The chain has TRBV19 and TRBJ1-4; D possibly corresponds to TRBD1 (5 bases). CDR1 is LNHDA, CDR2 SQIVND, per germline (reference sequence). V gave up 2 bases and J gave up 8 bases, with 24 bases separating them. The CDR3 has 18 residues.